This TCR beta chain is drawn from a study of shared clonotypes between healthy human individuals. Study-wide findings and caveats: Despite large depth, rarefaction showed incomplete sorted-subset sequencing.

A remark on this clone: Its cognate antigen is unknown.

Into CD45RA+ naive and CD45RA-negative memory subsets, the CD4+ cells were split. It was at deep level that the assay was run. The genomic DNA of each subset was split evenly across several immunoSEQ plates. Clones were read by immunoSEQ multiplex PCR, and TCRdb kept only the in-frame ones, dropping some. The table lists about 2.5 million clones, 85% to 95% of them singletons, with around 0.38% in the top ten. V lost 3 bases and J lost 11, with 10 bases in between. This CDR3 has 11 residues. The germline V gene encodes CDR1 MDHEN and CDR2 SYDVKM. Material: naive CD4+ T cells from PBMCs. This sample's subset: CD45RA+ positively selected. V usage is TRBV28 and J usage is TRBJ1-1; D is undetermined. The clonotype comes from a young man in good health. Some clones in this sample may be carry-over from other donors' samples. The CDR3 protein is CASSFRGPAFF. CDR3 DNA: TGTGCCAGCAGTTTTCGAGGCCCGGCTTTCTTT.